The 2 T cell receptor beta chains in this list originate from one sample, sequenced in a study of T cells after yellow fever vaccination. From the 5' RACE reads, TCRdb called clonotypes with MiXCR, one entry per CDR3 protein. The sample includes 200,000 to 300,000 distinct CDR3 sequences, about 7% of them seen just once. The sequencing here drew on CD4+ T cells sorted from PBMCs, taken on the day of the yellow fever booster vaccination. The source of these receptors is a man younger than 45 who received the YFV17D yellow fever vaccine.

This clonotype has just a few counts. J is TRBJ2-1 and V is TRBV6-5; the match to TRBD1 covers 9 bases. This CDR3 spans 16 amino acids. The germline V gene encodes CDR1 MNHEY and CDR2 SVGAGI. Unmatched junction bases numbered 11, after V lost 2 bases and J lost 9 bases. CDR3 in amino acids: CASSYAPGTGNVEQFF. The CDR3 DNA sequence: TGTGCCAGCAGTTACGCTCCAGGGACAGGGAACGTTGAGCAGTTCTTC.

This clonotype was recorded a few times. J is TRBJ2-5 and V is TRBV7-9, with 9 nucleotides matching TRBD1. The V gene end was trimmed by 4 bases and the J gene end by 5 bases; junction bases not matched to a gene: 8. The germline V gene has CDR1 SEHNR and CDR2 FQNEAQ (reference sequence). The CDR3 runs to 15 residues. The CDR3 coding sequence is TGTGCCAGCAGCTGGACGACAGGGGGTTCGGAGACCCAGTACTTC. This translates into CASSWTTGGSETQYF.